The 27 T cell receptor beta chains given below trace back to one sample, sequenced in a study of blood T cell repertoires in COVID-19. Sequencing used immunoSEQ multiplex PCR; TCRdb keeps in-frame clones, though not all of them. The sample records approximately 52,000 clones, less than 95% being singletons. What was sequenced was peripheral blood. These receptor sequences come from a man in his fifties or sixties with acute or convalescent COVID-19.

CDR3 protein: CASKLQGNTEAFF. CDR3 DNA sequence: TGTGCCAGCAAGCTTCAGGGAAACACTGAAGCTTTCTTT. The chain combines TRBV6-5 with TRBJ1-1; D may be TRBD1 (5 bases). V gave up 7 bases and J gave up 2 bases, with 11 bases separating them. The CDR3 is made up of 13 amino acids. Germline loops: CDR1 MNHEY, CDR2 SVGAGI.

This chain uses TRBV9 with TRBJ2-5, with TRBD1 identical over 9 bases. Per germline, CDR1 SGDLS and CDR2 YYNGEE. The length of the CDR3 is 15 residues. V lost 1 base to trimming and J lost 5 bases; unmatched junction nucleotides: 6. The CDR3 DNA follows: TGTGCCAGCAGCGTAAGGGACAGGGAAGGGGAGACCCAGTACTTC. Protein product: CASSVRDREGETQYF.

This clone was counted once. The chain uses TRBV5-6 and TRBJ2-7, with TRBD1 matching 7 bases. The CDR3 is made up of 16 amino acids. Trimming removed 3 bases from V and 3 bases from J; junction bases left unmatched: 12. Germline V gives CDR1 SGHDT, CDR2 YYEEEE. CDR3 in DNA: TGTGCCAGCAGCTCAGAGCGGACAGGTCCACGCTACGAGCAGTACTTC. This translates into CASSSERTGPRYEQYF. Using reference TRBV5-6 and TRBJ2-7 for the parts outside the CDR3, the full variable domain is DAGVTQSPTHLIKTRGQQVTLRCSPKSGHDTVSWYQQALGQGPQFIFQYYEEEERQRGNFPDRFSGHQFPNYSSELNVNALLLGDSALYLCASSSERTGPRYEQYFGPGTRLTVT.

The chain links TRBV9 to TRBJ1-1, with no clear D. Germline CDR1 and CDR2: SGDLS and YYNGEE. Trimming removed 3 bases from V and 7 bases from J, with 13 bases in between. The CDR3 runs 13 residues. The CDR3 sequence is CASSAWGGSEAFF. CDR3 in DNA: TGTGCCAGCAGCGCCTGGGGAGGCAGTGAAGCTTTCTTT.

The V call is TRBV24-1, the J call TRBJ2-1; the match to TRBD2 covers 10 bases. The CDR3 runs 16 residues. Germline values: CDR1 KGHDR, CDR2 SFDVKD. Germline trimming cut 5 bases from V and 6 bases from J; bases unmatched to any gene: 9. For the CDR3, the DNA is TGTGCCACCAGTGGTTTTATAGCGGGGGGTCTCAATGAGCAGTTCTTC. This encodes CATSGFIAGGLNEQFF.

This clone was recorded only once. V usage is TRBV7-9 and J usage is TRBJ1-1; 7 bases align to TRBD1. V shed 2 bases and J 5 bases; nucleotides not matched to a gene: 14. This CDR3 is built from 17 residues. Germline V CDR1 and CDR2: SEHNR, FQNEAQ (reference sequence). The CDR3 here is CASSLRNTGVRDTEAFF. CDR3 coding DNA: TGTGCCAGCAGCTTAAGGAACACAGGGGTTCGAGATACTGAAGCTTTCTTT.

The CDR3 spells CASAFTGLAGARNTGELFF. CDR3 coding DNA: TGTGCTAGTGCCTTTACAGGACTAGCGGGGGCTCGAAACACCGGGGAGCTGTTTTTT. V gene TRBV12-5 combines with J gene TRBJ2-2, with TRBD2 matching 13 bases. Germline V gene data show CDR1 as LGHNT and CDR2 as FRNRAP. There are 19 residues in the CDR3. After removal of 7 bases from V and 2 bases from J, the junction contained 13 bases not matched to a gene.

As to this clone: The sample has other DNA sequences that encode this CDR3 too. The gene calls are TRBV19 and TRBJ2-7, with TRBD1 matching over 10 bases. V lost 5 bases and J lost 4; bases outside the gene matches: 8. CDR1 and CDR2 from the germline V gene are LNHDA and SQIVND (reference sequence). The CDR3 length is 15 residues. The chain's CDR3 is CASSPRDRGPYEQYF. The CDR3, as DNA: TGTGCCAGTAGTCCCCGGGACAGGGGTCCGTACGAGCAGTACTTC.

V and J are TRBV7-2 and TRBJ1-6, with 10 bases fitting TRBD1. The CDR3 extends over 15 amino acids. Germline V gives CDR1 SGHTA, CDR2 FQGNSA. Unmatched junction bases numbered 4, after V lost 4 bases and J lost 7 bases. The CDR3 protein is CASSSRQGANSPLHF. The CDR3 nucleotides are TGTGCCAGCAGCTCCAGACAGGGGGCGAATTCACCCCTCCACTTT.

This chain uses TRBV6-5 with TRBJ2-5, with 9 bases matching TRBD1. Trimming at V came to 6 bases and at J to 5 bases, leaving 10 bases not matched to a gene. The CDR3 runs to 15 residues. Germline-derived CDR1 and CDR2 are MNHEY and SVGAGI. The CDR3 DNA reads TGTGCCAGCAGGGGGACAGGGTACATAAGGGAGACCCAGTACTTC. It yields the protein CASRGTGYIRETQYF.

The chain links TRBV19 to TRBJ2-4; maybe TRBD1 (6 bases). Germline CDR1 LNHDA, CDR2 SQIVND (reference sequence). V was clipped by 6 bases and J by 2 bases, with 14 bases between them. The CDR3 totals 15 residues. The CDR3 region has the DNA TGTGCCAGTAGGGACAAGACAGGCACCAAAAACATTCAGTACTTC. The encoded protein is CASRDKTGTKNIQYF.

The CDR3 DNA sequence: TGTGCCAGCAGCCCTAAGGGGCGGACAAACTACAATGAGCAGTTCTTC. It is translated as CASSPKGRTNYNEQFF. The chain combines TRBV11-2 with TRBJ2-1; perhaps TRBD1 as D (5 bases). Germline lookup yields CDR1 SGHAT and CDR2 FQNNGV. With 5 bases removed from V and 3 bases from J, the gap between germline ends came to 17 bases. This CDR3 is 16 amino acids long. The full variable domain, with the rest looked up from reference TRBV11-2 and TRBJ2-1, is EAGVAQSPRYKIIEKRQSVAFWCNPISGHATLYWYQQILGQGPKLLIQFQNNGVVDDSQLPKDRFSAERLKGVDSTLKIQPAKLEDSAVYLCASSPKGRTNYNEQFFGPGTRLTVL.

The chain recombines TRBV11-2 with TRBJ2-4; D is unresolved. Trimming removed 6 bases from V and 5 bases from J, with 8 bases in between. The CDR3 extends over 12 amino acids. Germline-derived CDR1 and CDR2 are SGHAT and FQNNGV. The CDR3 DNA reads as TGTGCCAGCAGACGAGGTGAAAACATTCAGTACTTC. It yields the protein CASRRGENIQYF.

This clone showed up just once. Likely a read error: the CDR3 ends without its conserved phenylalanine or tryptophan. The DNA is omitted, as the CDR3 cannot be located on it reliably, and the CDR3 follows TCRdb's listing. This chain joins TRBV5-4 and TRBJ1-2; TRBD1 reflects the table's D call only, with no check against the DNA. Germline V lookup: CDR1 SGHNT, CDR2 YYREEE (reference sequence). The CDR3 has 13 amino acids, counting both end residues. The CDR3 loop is CASSLTGTGVTKV.

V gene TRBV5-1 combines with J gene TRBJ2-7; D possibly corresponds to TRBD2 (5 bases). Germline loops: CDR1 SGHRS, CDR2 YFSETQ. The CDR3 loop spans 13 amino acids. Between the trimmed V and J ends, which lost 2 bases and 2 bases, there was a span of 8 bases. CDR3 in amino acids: CASSFEGPYEQYF. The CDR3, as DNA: TGCGCCAGCAGCTTTGAGGGTCCCTACGAGCAGTACTTC.

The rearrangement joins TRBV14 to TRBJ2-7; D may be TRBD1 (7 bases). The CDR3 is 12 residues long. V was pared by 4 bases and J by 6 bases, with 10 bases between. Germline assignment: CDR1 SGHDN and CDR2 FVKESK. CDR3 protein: CASSRQGGEQYF. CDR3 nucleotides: TGTGCCAGCAGCCGCCAGGGGGGCGAGCAGTACTTC.

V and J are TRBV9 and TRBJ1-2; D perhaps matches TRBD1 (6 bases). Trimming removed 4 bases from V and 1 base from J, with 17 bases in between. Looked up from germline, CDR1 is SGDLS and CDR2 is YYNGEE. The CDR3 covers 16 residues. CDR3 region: CASSPQPGQLNYGYTF. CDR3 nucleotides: TGTGCCAGCAGCCCTCAACCGGGACAACTTAACTATGGCTACACCTTC.

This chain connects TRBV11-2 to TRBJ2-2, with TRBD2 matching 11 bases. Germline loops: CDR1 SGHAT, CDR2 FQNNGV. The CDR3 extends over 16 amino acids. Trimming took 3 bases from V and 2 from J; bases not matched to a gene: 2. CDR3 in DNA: TGTGCCAGCAGCTTCCTAGCGGGGGGAAACACCGGGGAGCTGTTTTTT. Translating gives CASSFLAGGNTGELFF.

This CDR3 is CASSSSGSSGNTIYF. As DNA, the CDR3 is TGTGCCAGCAGTTCCTCAGGTAGCTCTGGAAACACCATATATTTT. The chain joins TRBV28 to TRBJ1-3; D remains unclear. The V end lost 4 bases, the J end lost 0 bases, and 10 bases lay between the germline ends. The germline CDR1 and CDR2 sequences are MDHEN and SYDVKM. This CDR3 comprises 15 residues.

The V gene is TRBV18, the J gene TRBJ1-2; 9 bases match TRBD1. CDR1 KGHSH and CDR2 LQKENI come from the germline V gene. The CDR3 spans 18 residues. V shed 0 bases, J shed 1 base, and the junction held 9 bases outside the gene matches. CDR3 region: CASSPPVRTGADNYGYTF. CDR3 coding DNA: TGTGCCAGCTCACCACCTGTACGGACAGGGGCCGATAACTATGGCTACACCTTC. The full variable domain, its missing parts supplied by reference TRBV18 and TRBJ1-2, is NAGVMQNPRHLVRRRGQEARLRCSPMKGHSHVYWYRQLPEEGLKFMVYLQKENIIDESGMPKERFSAEFPKEGPSILRIQQVVRGDSAAYFCASSPPVRTGADNYGYTFGSGTRLTVV.

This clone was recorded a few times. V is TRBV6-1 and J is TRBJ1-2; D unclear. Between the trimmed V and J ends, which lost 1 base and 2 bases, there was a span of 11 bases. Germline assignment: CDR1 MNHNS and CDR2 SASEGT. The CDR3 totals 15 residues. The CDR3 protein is CASSEGRSPNYGYTF. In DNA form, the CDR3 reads TGTGCCAGCAGTGAAGGACGGAGCCCAAACTATGGCTACACCTTC.

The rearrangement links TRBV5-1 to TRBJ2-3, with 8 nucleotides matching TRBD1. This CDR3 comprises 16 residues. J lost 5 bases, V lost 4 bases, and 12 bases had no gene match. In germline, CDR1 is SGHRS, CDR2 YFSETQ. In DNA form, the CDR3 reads TGCGCCAGCAGCCCAACACCCACAGGGGGATTAGATACGCAGTATTTT. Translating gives CASSPTPTGGLDTQYF.

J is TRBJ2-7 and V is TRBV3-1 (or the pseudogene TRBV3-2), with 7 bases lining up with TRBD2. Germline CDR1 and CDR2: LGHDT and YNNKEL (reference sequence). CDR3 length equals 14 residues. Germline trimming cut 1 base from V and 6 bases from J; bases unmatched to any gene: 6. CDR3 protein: CASSQGLSGGEQYF. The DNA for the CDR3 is TGTGCCAGCAGCCAAGGGCTCTCGGGGGGCGAGCAGTACTTC.

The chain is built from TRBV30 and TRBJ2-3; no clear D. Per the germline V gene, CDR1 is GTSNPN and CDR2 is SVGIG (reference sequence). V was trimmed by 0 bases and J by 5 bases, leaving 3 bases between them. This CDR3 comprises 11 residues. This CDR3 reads CAWSVQDTQYF. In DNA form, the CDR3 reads TGTGCCTGGAGTGTACAAGATACGCAGTATTTT.

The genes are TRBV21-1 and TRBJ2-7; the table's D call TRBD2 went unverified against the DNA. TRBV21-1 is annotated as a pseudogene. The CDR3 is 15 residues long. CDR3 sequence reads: CASSREGAGCYEQYF. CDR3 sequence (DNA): TGTGCCAGCAGCAGAGAGGGAGCGGGTTGCTACGAGCAGTACTTC.

The CDR3 DNA follows: TGCGCCAGCAGCTTGTGGGGACAGGGGTCAGATACGCAGTATTTT. Its protein is CASSLWGQGSDTQYF. The V gene is TRBV5-1, the J gene TRBJ2-3, with 10 positions matching TRBD1. The length of the CDR3 is 15 residues. Unmatched junction bases numbered 3, after V lost 1 base and J lost 4 bases. CDR1 is SGHRS, CDR2 YFSETQ, per germline.

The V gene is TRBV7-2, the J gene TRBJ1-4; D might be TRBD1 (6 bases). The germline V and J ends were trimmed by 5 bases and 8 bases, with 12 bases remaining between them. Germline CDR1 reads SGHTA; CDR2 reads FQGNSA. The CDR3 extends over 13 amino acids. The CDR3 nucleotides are TGTGCCAGCAGCCTAGGACAGAGGGAAAAACTGTTTTTT. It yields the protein CASSLGQREKLFF.